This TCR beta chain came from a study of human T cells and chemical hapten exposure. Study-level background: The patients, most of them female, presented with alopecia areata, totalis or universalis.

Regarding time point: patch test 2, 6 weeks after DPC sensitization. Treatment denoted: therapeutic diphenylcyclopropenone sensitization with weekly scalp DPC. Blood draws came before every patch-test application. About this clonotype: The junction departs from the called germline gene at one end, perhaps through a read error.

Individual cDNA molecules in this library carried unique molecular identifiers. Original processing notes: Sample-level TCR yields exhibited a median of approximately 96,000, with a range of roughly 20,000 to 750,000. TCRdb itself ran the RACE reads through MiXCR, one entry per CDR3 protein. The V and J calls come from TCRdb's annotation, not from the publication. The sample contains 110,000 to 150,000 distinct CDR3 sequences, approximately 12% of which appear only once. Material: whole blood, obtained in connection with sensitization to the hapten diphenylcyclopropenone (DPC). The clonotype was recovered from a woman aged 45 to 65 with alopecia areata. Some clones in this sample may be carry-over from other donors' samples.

The CDR3 bases are TGTGCCTGCAGATTCGGGACTAGCGGGTCCTACGAGCAGTACTTC. Translation: CACRFGTSGSYEQYF. This chain uses TRBV12-3 or TRBV12-4 with TRBJ2-7; 12 bases fit TRBD2. The CDR3 is 15 residues long.